The 26 T cell receptor beta chains reported below all come from one sample, sequenced in a study of identical twins (dated by TCRdb to the mid-2010s). The receptor library was made with 5' RACE. TCRdb lists the instrument as Illumina HiSeq 2000. The public sequencing data were trimmed at Q25 with fastp and processed into clonotypes with MiXCR by TCRdb, which kept only in-frame beta chains. Rows with a matching CDR3 protein are joined into one entry that keeps the most common DNA and genes. In this sample the table shows about 690,000 distinct CDR3 sequences, less than 7% of which occur a single time. The leading ten clones occupy around 2% of the sample. The specimen sequenced was naive T cells sorted from blood. According to the study, the label for this sample's cell subset or site signals: cells isolated with a human naive T-cell isolation kit. These receptors originate from a man aged 18 to 30 in good health.

This clonotype appeared many times. The chain recombines TRBV24-1 with TRBJ2-7; D remains unclear. The V and J ends lost 0 bases and 7 bases respectively, with 3 bases between them. From germline, CDR1 is KGHDR and CDR2 SFDVKD. The CDR3 covers 11 residues. DNA of the CDR3: TGTGCCACCAGTGATTTGAGGGAGCAGTACGTC. Translation: CATSDLREQYV.

This clonotype was detected ten times or more. This chain connects TRBV30 to TRBJ1-1, with TRBD1 as a possible D gene (5 bases). V lost 0 bases and J 3 bases, leaving 8 bases between the germline ends. The CDR3 totals 13 residues. Germline-derived CDR1 and CDR2 are GTSNPN and SVGIG (reference sequence). The CDR3 sequence: CAWSVARDTEAFF. CDR3 in DNA: TGTGCCTGGAGTGTGGCCAGGGACACTGAAGCTTTCTTT.

The table lists this clonotype with a few counts. This chain links TRBV14 with TRBJ1-6; the match to TRBD1 covers 9 bases. V lost 4 bases and J lost 10; bases outside the gene matches: 8. The CDR3 runs 15 residues. Germline CDR1 SGHDN, CDR2 FVKESK. The CDR3 here is CASSPMGQGISPLHF. For the CDR3, the DNA is TGTGCCAGCAGCCCGATGGGACAGGGAATCTCACCCCTCCACTTT.

This clonotype came up many times. CDR3 region: CASSSDRYEQYF. The CDR3 nucleotides are TGTGCCAGCAGTTCGGACCGATACGAGCAGTACTTC. The chain joins TRBV12-3 or TRBV12-4 to TRBJ2-7; D uncertain. The V and J ends lost 4 bases and 4 bases respectively, with 8 bases between them. CDR3 length: 12 amino acids.

This chain links TRBV4-1 with TRBJ2-2, with D possibly being TRBD1 (6 bases). Trimming pared 0 bases from V and 6 bases from J, leaving 17 bases between. CDR3 length: 17 amino acids. Germline values: CDR1 MGHRA, CDR2 YSYEKL. CDR3 amino acids: CASSQDSEGVVAGELFF. CDR3 in DNA: TGCGCCAGCAGCCAAGATTCAGAGGGGGTGGTCGCCGGGGAGCTGTTTTTT.

The chain has TRBV4-3 and TRBJ2-3, with D possibly TRBD2 on 6 matching bases. This CDR3 spans 14 amino acids. With 0 bases removed from V and 3 bases from J, the gap between germline ends came to 7 bases. Germline CDR1 is LGHNA and CDR2 is YSLEER. CDR3 protein: CASSQEAGTDTQYF. CDR3 bases: TGCGCCAGCAGCCAAGAGGCGGGGACAGATACGCAGTATTTT.

This clonotype is a singleton in its sample. Possible read error: a much larger clone is one base away. The gene calls are TRBV27 and TRBJ2-1; the D is unclear. Germline V lookup: CDR1 MNHEY, CDR2 SMNVEV (reference sequence). The CDR3 contains 11 residues. Trimming removed 6 bases at V and 9 bases at J, with 9 bases between. CDR3 bases: TGTGCCAGCAGAAGAAGTATTGAGCAGTTCTTC. It specifies CASRRSIEQFF.

The CDR3 DNA sequence: TGTGCCAGCAGCTTAGCGTGGAGCGGGAGCTCCTACAATGAGCAGTTCTTC. It is translated as CASSLAWSGSSYNEQFF. The genes are TRBV7-6 and TRBJ2-1; the match to TRBD2 covers 8 bases. The V gene end was trimmed by 0 bases and the J gene end by 0 bases; junction bases not matched to a gene: 4. The CDR3 length is 17 residues. Germline V CDR1 and CDR2: SGHVS, FNYEAQ.

The chain uses TRBV20-1 and TRBJ2-7, with no clear D. V was pared by 0 bases and J by 3 bases, with 12 bases between. The germline V gene has CDR1 DFQATT and CDR2 SNEGSKA (reference sequence). The CDR3 contains 14 residues. CDR3: CSARDRHGIYEQYF. CDR3 nucleotide sequence: TGCAGTGCTAGAGATCGGCACGGTATCTACGAGCAGTACTTC.

Turning to this clonotype: The final CDR3 position lacks the conserved phenylalanine or tryptophan, pointing to a likely read error. V is TRBV12-3 or TRBV12-4 and J is TRBJ2-7; possible D gene TRBD1, 5 bases. With 3 bases removed from V and 7 bases from J, the gap between germline ends came to 19 bases. This CDR3 region has 15 residues. CDR3 amino acids: CASSFGQGHPWEQYL. For the CDR3, the DNA is TGTGCCAGCAGTTTTGGGCAGGGCCATCCCTGGGAGCAGTACCTC.

At least ten counts were recorded for this clonotype. This chain joins TRBV5-1 and TRBJ2-3; 9 bases fit TRBD1. Germline trimming cut 7 bases from V and 5 bases from J; bases unmatched to any gene: 5. The germline CDR1 and CDR2 sequences are SGHRS and YFSETQ. This CDR3 region has 13 residues. CDR3 coding DNA: TGCGCCAGCCGGACAGGGGATGGAGATACGCAGTATTTT. Its protein product is CASRTGDGDTQYF.

Only one count was recorded for this clonotype. The chain combines TRBV5-1 with TRBJ2-3; no firm D call. V was trimmed by 0 bases and J by 3 bases, leaving 11 bases between them. CDR3 size: 15 residues. CDR1 is SGHRS, CDR2 YFSETQ, per germline. As DNA, the CDR3 is TGCGCCAGCAGCTTGGTGGACCCGAGGACAGATACGCAGTATTTT. Amino acids: CASSLVDPRTDTQYF.

This chain links TRBV12-3 or TRBV12-4 with TRBJ2-7; D call uncertain. Trimming took off 5 bases at V and 2 bases at J, with 13 bases between the two ends. This CDR3 is built from 14 residues. The DNA of the CDR3 is TGTGCCAGCAGTCCGCTCATAGAACCCTACGAGCAGTACTTC. As protein: CASSPLIEPYEQYF.

About this clonotype itself: This may be a read error, as it is one base from a much larger clone. The genes are TRBV24-1 and TRBJ1-2; 7 bases fit TRBD1. The CDR3 is 14 amino acids. The germline V gene has CDR1 KGHDR and CDR2 SFDVKD. The CDR3 DNA reads as TGTGCCACCAGTTCCGGGACAGCTAACTATGGCTTCACCTTC. Amino acids: CATSSGTANYGFTF.

V usage is TRBV5-1 and J usage is TRBJ2-1; D remains unclear. The V gene lost 5 bases and the J gene lost 8 bases, with 17 bases spanning the gap. The CDR3 consists of 14 residues. The V gene's germline CDR1 is SGHRS and CDR2 YFSETQ. CDR3 amino acids: CASSWASESDEQFF. In DNA, the CDR3 is TGCGCCAGCAGTTGGGCGTCAGAGTCAGATGAGCAGTTCTTC.

This chain links TRBV6-5 with TRBJ2-1, with D tentatively TRBD2 (7 bases). The CDR3 runs to 13 residues. V was cut by 4 bases and J by 8 bases, with 12 bases left in between. The germline gives CDR1 MNHEY, CDR2 SVGAGI. CDR3 in amino acids: CASSSGGRDEQFF. The CDR3 region has the DNA TGTGCCAGCAGTTCCGGGGGGCGGGATGAGCAGTTCTTC.

In its sample, this clonotype was seen many times. The rearrangement joins TRBV10-3 to TRBJ1-4; a possible D gene is TRBD1 (5 bases). This CDR3 has 15 residues. V gave up 0 bases and J gave up 7 bases, with 12 bases separating them. Germline V gene sequence: CDR1 ENHRY, CDR2 SYGVKD. The CDR3 bases are TGTGCCATCAGTGAGTCGAGGACCGGGGGTGAAAAACTGTTTTTT. Translated, it gives CAISESRTGGEKLFF.

The chain links TRBV14 to TRBJ2-2; 7 bases match TRBD2. The CDR3 runs to 13 residues. The V segment lost 6 bases and the J segment 6 bases; nucleotides outside the gene matches: 4. Germline V gives CDR1 SGHDN, CDR2 FVKESK. In DNA, the CDR3 is TGTGCCAGCAGTGGCGGGAGTCCCGGGGAGCTGTTTTTT. Protein: CASSGGSPGELFF.

In this sample, this clonotype turned up many times. The chain employs TRBV12-3 or TRBV12-4 and TRBJ2-1, with D uncertain. This CDR3 has 15 amino acids. The V end was cut by 3 bases, the J end by 0 bases, with 9 bases between. DNA for the CDR3: TGTGCCAGCAGTTTCGACGGCGGCTCCTACAATGAGCAGTTCTTC. Protein sequence: CASSFDGGSYNEQFF.

This chain links TRBV4-3 with TRBJ2-2; perhaps TRBD1 as D (6 bases). From germline, CDR1 is LGHNA and CDR2 YSLEER. The V and J ends lost 3 bases and 6 bases respectively, with 20 bases between them. This CDR3 has 17 residues. CDR3 sequence reads: CASSHGSGIGGAGELFF. CDR3 coding DNA: TGCGCCAGCAGCCATGGAAGTGGGATTGGGGGCGCCGGGGAGCTGTTTTTT.

In this sample, this clonotype turned up a few times. The chain employs TRBV12-3 or TRBV12-4 and TRBJ1-1, with TRBD1 matching over 8 bases. The CDR3 totals 15 residues. V lost 3 bases to trimming and J lost 5 bases; unmatched junction nucleotides: 8. The CDR3 sequence is CASSLETGGITEAFF. CDR3 nucleotides: TGTGCCAGCAGTTTGGAAACAGGGGGGATAACTGAAGCTTTCTTT.

The chain links TRBV20-1 to TRBJ2-2; D not certain. This CDR3 has 16 residues. The germline V and J ends were trimmed by 1 base and 2 bases, with 14 bases remaining between them. Germline V CDR1 and CDR2: DFQATT, SNEGSKA (reference sequence). As DNA, the CDR3 is TGCAGTGCTAGAGTTTCGGGCAGGAGAAACACCGGGGAGCTGTTTTTT. It specifies CSARVSGRRNTGELFF.

This clonotype was observed a few times. V gene TRBV4-3 combines with J gene TRBJ1-4, with D hard to call. Between the trimmed V and J ends, which lost 0 bases and 8 bases, there was a span of 7 bases. CDR3 length equals 13 residues. Germline V gene sequence: CDR1 LGHNA, CDR2 YSLEER. The CDR3 DNA follows: TGCGCCAGCAGCCAAGAACACAGAGAAAAACTGTTTTTT. This sequence encodes CASSQEHREKLFF.

This clonotype was observed at least ten times. The genes are TRBV27 and TRBJ2-3, with D unresolved. Trimming cost V 3 bases and J 0 bases, with 7 bases left between them. This CDR3 has 14 residues. CDR1 and CDR2 (germline): MNHEY, SMNVEV (reference sequence). The CDR3 reads CASSFLQSTDTQYF. Written as DNA, the CDR3 is TGTGCCAGCAGTTTTTTGCAAAGCACAGATACGCAGTATTTT.

Ten or more counts support this clonotype. The chain is built from TRBV29-1 and TRBJ2-5; unclear D gene. This CDR3 region has 12 residues. CDR1 is SQVTM, CDR2 ANQGSEA, per germline. V shed 3 bases and J shed 2 bases, with 7 bases lying between them. CDR3 DNA: TGCAGCGTTGATAGCAGGCAAGAGACCCAGTACTTC. Its translation: CSVDSRQETQYF.

This chain uses TRBV7-9 with TRBJ1-2, with TRBD1 as a possible D gene (5 bases). This CDR3 has 15 residues. V was cut by 1 base and J by 3 bases, with 12 bases left in between. Germline CDR1 reads SEHNR; CDR2 reads FQNEAQ (reference sequence). The CDR3 bases are TGTGCCAGCAGCTTAGTAGGCCAGGGCTACTATGGCTACACCTTC. It specifies CASSLVGQGYYGYTF. Complete variable domain (other parts from reference TRBV7-9 and TRBJ1-2): DTGVSQNPRHKITKRGQNVTFRCDPISEHNRLYWYRQTLGQGPEFLTYFQNEAQLEKSRLLSDRFSAERPKGSFSTLEIQRTEQGDSAMYLCASSLVGQGYYGYTFGSGTRLTVV.